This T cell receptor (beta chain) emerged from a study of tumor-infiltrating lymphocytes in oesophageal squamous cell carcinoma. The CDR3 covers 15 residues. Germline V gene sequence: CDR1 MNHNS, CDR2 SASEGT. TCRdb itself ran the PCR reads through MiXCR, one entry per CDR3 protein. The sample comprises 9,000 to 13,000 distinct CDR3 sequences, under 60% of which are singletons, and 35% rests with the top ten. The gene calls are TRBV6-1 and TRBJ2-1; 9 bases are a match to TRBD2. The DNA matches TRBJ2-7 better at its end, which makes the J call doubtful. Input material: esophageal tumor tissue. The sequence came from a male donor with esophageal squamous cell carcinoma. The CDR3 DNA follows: TGTGCCAGCAGAAGAGCGGGAGGCCCCACGTACGAGCAGTACTTC. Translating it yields CASRRAGGPTYEQYF.